Described below is a single T cell receptor (beta chain) sequence and its context. This record belongs to a study of blood T cell repertoires in COVID-19. The repertoire was sequenced with immunoSEQ multiplex PCR; TCRdb's copy has only in-frame clones and lacks some. The profile shows approximately 200,000 clones, 75% to 85% of them singletons. The V gene lost 7 bases and the J gene lost 1 base, with 11 bases spanning the gap. The CDR3 totals 12 residues. Germline V gene sequence: CDR1 SQVTM, CDR2 ANQGSEA. This receptor was obtained from a man aged 40-49 years who had recovered from COVID-19. The chain carries TRBV29-1 and TRBJ2-7; D is possibly TRBD1 (5 bases). Material: PBMCs or T cells enriched from blood (not recorded which). This CDR3 is CSARQGSYEQYF. The CDR3 DNA reads TGCAGCGCTCGTCAGGGTTCCTACGAGCAGTACTTC.